These 26 T cell receptor beta chains originate from one sample sequenced in a study of PD-L1 blockade in urothelial cancer. Only in-frame clones appear in the TCRdb table, and some are missing; sequencing was by immunoSEQ multiplex PCR. This table has 70,000 to 85,000 clones, under 90% appearing once. The input for sequencing was PBMCs, taken around atezolizumab (anti-PD-L1) treatment. Receptors originate from a man in his 70s with urothelial cancer.

The chain employs TRBV28 and TRBJ2-1, with 11 bases that match TRBD2. Germline assignment: CDR1 MDHEN and CDR2 SYDVKM. V lost 5 bases to trimming and J lost 9 bases; unmatched junction nucleotides: 6. This CDR3 comprises 14 residues. The CDR3 sequence is CASSLAGGGGEQFF. In DNA form, the CDR3 reads TGTGCCAGCAGTCTAGCGGGAGGAGGGGGTGAGCAGTTCTTC.

This clone has just one count. The chain recombines TRBV7-3 with TRBJ2-7; the match to TRBD1 covers 12 bases. Per germline, CDR1 SGHTA and CDR2 FQGTGA. Trimming at V came to 5 bases and at J to 3 bases, leaving 5 bases not matched to a gene. The CDR3 has 15 amino acids. CDR3 sequence (DNA): TGTGCCAGCAGCCCCGGGACAGGGGGCTTCTACGAGCAGTACTTC. Translating it yields CASSPGTGGFYEQYF.

The chain links TRBV6-1 to TRBJ2-7, with a weak D call TRBD2 (5 bases). V was shortened by 8 bases and J by 3 bases, with 11 bases between the two germline ends. The CDR3 runs 12 residues. In germline, CDR1 is MNHNS, CDR2 SASEGT. The CDR3 nucleotides are TGTGCCAGCGGAGCGGACGGCTACGAGCAGTACTTC. Amino acid sequence: CASGADGYEQYF.

The chain is built from TRBV2 and TRBJ2-5, with 8 bases fitting TRBD2. V trimming: 7 bases; J trimming: 1 base; junction bases outside the gene matches: 5. The CDR3 has 14 residues. Germline assignment: CDR1 SNHLY and CDR2 FYNNEI. This chain's CDR3 is CASNHLAGQETQYF. The CDR3 nucleotides read TGTGCCAGCAATCATCTAGCGGGCCAAGAGACCCAGTACTTC.

The CDR3 spells CASSSGQVGTYEQYF. Here the CDR3 DNA reads TGTGCCAGCAGTTCGGGACAGGTTGGCACCTACGAGCAGTACTTC. The chain links TRBV6-5 to TRBJ2-7; TRBD1 matches at 8 bases. Germline V gene sequence: CDR1 MNHEY, CDR2 SVGAGI. The CDR3 totals 15 residues. J lost 2 bases, V lost 4 bases, and 7 bases had no gene match.

The rearrangement joins TRBV18 to TRBJ2-1; D might be TRBD2 (6 bases). The V gene's germline CDR1 is KGHSH and CDR2 LQKENI. The CDR3 sequence is 12 residues long. The ends were cut back, 5 bases at V and 7 bases at J, with 9 bases in the middle. In DNA, the CDR3 is TGTGCCAGCTCAGGAGGGCCGAATGAGCAGTTCTTC. Protein sequence: CASSGGPNEQFF.

V gene TRBV7-9 combines with J gene TRBJ2-7; D perhaps matches TRBD2 (5 bases). V gave up 5 bases and J gave up 6 bases, with 20 bases separating them. The CDR3 has 15 amino acids. Germline V gene sequence: CDR1 SEHNR, CDR2 FQNEAQ (reference sequence). Here the CDR3 reads CASSPHTSVFREQYF. CDR3 DNA sequence: TGTGCCAGCAGCCCCCACACTAGTGTCTTCCGCGAGCAGTACTTC.

This sequence joins TRBV11-2 and TRBJ2-5; 11 positions agree with TRBD2. CDR1 and CDR2 from the germline V gene are SGHAT and FQNNGV. The CDR3 length is 15 residues. V shed 1 base, J shed 4 bases, and the junction held 2 bases outside the gene matches. The CDR3 loop is CASSLGLAGGETQYF. DNA for the CDR3: TGTGCCAGCAGCTTAGGCCTAGCGGGAGGAGAGACCCAGTACTTC.

The chain couples TRBV5-4 to TRBJ2-5; 9 bases are shared with TRBD2. The CDR3 totals 14 residues. V trimming: 3 bases; J trimming: 4 bases; junction bases outside the gene matches: 4. Per germline, CDR1 SGHNT and CDR2 YYREEE (reference sequence). This CDR3 is CASSSPGLAETQYF. The DNA for the CDR3 is TGTGCCAGCAGCTCTCCGGGACTAGCAGAGACCCAGTACTTC. Based on the CDR3 plus reference TRBV5-4 and TRBJ2-5, the full variable domain is ETGVTQSPTHLIKTRGQQVTLRCSSQSGHNTVSWYQQALGQGPQFIFQYYREEENGRGNFPPRFSGLQFPNYSSELNVNALELDDSALYLCASSSPGLAETQYFGPGTRLLVL.

The CDR3 is CASSSTTGSGSGFF. CDR3 nucleotides: TGTGCCAGCAGCTCCACGACAGGGTCGGGTTCGGGGTTCTTC. The chain recombines TRBV7-2 with TRBJ2-1, with 7 bases lining up with TRBD1. Losses at the gene ends were 4 bases for V and 15 bases for J; bases not matched to a gene: 15. The CDR3 runs 14 residues. Germline CDR1 is SGHTA and CDR2 is FQGNSA. Full variable domain (outside the CDR3, taken from reference TRBV7-2 and TRBJ2-1): GAGVSQSPSNKVTEKGKDVELRCDPISGHTALYWYRQSLGQGLEFLIYFQGNSAPDKSGLPSDRFSAERTGGSVSTLTIQRTQQEDSAVYLCASSSTTGSGSGFFGPGTRLTVL.

V usage is TRBV5-1 and J usage is TRBJ2-7, with D possibly being TRBD1 (6 bases). V shed 4 bases and J shed 4 bases, with 12 bases lying between them. Germline CDR1 and CDR2: SGHRS and YFSETQ. This CDR3 is 13 amino acids long. In nucleotides, the CDR3 is TGCGCCAGCAGCGCCCAACAGGGTTACGAGCAGTACTTC. Translating it yields CASSAQQGYEQYF. Together with reference TRBV5-1 and TRBJ2-7, the CDR3 gives the full variable domain: KAGVTQTPRYLIKTRGQQVTLSCSPISGHRSVSWYQQTPGQGLQFLFEYFSETQRNKGNFPGRFSGRQFSNSRSEMNVSTLELGDSALYLCASSAQQGYEQYFGPGTRLTVT.

The rearrangement joins TRBV4-1 to TRBJ2-1; 8 bases match TRBD2. V was pared by 0 bases and J by 7 bases, with 17 bases of the junction left unmatched. Germline V gene data show CDR1 as MGHRA and CDR2 as YSYEKL. The CDR3 has 19 amino acids. This CDR3 reads CASSQEVRGTGGVMNEQFF. For the CDR3, the DNA is TGCGCCAGCAGCCAAGAGGTACGAGGAACGGGAGGGGTTATGAATGAGCAGTTCTTC.

The table lists this clone with a few counts. This sequence joins TRBV6-6 and TRBJ2-1; 8 nucleotides agree with TRBD1. CDR3 length equals 14 residues. V lost 9 bases and J lost 5; bases outside the gene matches: 9. Germline V CDR1 and CDR2: MNHNY, SVGAGI (reference sequence). The CDR3 sequence is CASSLRTGNNEQFF. For the CDR3, the DNA is TGTGCCAGTAGCCTACGGACAGGGAACAATGAGCAGTTCTTC.

The chain is built from TRBV4-1 and TRBJ2-7; TRBD1 might be the D (6 bases). Germline V gene lookup returns CDR1 MGHRA and CDR2 YSYEKL. Trimming stripped 4 bases from V and 3 bases from J, with 16 bases between. This CDR3 comprises 15 residues. The CDR3 spells CASSPFEQGFYEQYF. CDR3 coding DNA: TGCGCCAGCAGCCCTTTCGAACAGGGTTTCTACGAGCAGTACTTC.

The chain recombines TRBV18 with TRBJ1-5; TRBD1 aligns across 9 bases. This CDR3 comprises 19 residues. V lost 3 bases and J lost 0; bases outside the gene matches: 12. Germline values: CDR1 KGHSH, CDR2 LQKENI. DNA of the CDR3: TGTGCCAGCTCACCCTTACCACCGGGACAGGGCATTAGCAATCAGCCCCAGCATTTT. Its protein is CASSPLPPGQGISNQPQHF. The variable domain in full, with the rest retrieved from reference TRBV18 and TRBJ1-5, is NAGVMQNPRHLVRRRGQEARLRCSPMKGHSHVYWYRQLPEEGLKFMVYLQKENIIDESGMPKERFSAEFPKEGPSILRIQQVVRGDSAAYFCASSPLPPGQGISNQPQHFGDGTRLSIL.

This clone was counted a single time. J is TRBJ2-7 and V is TRBV5-4, with TRBD2 matching 8 bases. This CDR3 comprises 16 residues. Per the germline V gene, CDR1 is SGHNT and CDR2 is YYREEE (reference sequence). V lost 3 bases to trimming and J lost 2 bases; unmatched junction nucleotides: 10. For the CDR3, the DNA is TGTGCCAGCAGCTCGCCGGGACTAGTGGGCACCTACGAGCAGTACTTC. This sequence encodes CASSSPGLVGTYEQYF.

The genes are TRBV5-4 and TRBJ2-6; D is perhaps TRBD1 (5 bases). The CDR3 loop spans 17 amino acids. Germline lookup yields CDR1 SGHNT and CDR2 YYREEE (reference sequence). V was clipped by 4 bases and J by 1 base, with 15 bases between them. DNA of the CDR3: TGTGCCAGCAGCCCAGGGATCTCCCGATCTGGGGCCAACGTCCTGACTTTC. The encoded protein is CASSPGISRSGANVLTF.

The J gene is TRBJ2-1, the V gene TRBV5-4; a possible D gene is TRBD2 (6 bases). With 4 bases removed from V and 8 bases from J, the gap between germline ends came to 16 bases. The CDR3 is 14 residues long. Germline V gene data show CDR1 as SGHNT and CDR2 as YYREEE (reference sequence). The CDR3 reads CASSQGAEGHEQFF. CDR3 DNA sequence: TGTGCCAGCAGCCAAGGAGCGGAGGGTCATGAGCAGTTCTTC. Complete variable domain (other parts from reference TRBV5-4 and TRBJ2-1): ETGVTQSPTHLIKTRGQQVTLRCSSQSGHNTVSWYQQALGQGPQFIFQYYREEENGRGNFPPRFSGLQFPNYSSELNVNALELDDSALYLCASSQGAEGHEQFFGPGTRLTVL.

The chain links TRBV5-1 to TRBJ1-1; TRBD1 agrees at 7 bases. There are 14 residues in the CDR3. The trim removed 4 bases at V and 1 base at J, leaving 4 bases unmatched. Germline loops: CDR1 SGHRS, CDR2 YFSETQ. This CDR3 is CASSQQGPNTEAFF. Written as DNA, the CDR3 is TGCGCCAGCAGCCAACAGGGGCCGAACACTGAAGCTTTCTTT.

The rearrangement joins TRBV27 to TRBJ1-5; TRBD1 is a possible D gene (5 bases). Per germline, CDR1 MNHEY and CDR2 SMNVEV (reference sequence). The V end lost 0 bases, the J end lost 4 bases, and 16 bases lay between the germline ends. This CDR3 is 17 amino acids long. The CDR3 bases are TGTGCCAGCAGTTTATCGGGGGGACGGCCGAGGAATCAGCCCCAGCATTTT. Amino acids: CASSLSGGRPRNQPQHF.

The chain links TRBV6-5 to TRBJ2-7; possibly TRBD1 for D (5 bases). CDR3 length equals 15 residues. CDR1 and CDR2 (germline): MNHEY, SVGAGI. Trimming removed 2 bases at V and 1 base at J, with 12 bases between. The CDR3 coding sequence is TGTGCCAGCAGTTACCGTCAGGGAACGTCCTACGAGCAGTACTTC. Encoded protein: CASSYRQGTSYEQYF.

CDR3 residues: CASSFRTSGSSYNEQFF. CDR3 nucleotides: TGTGCCAGCAGTTTTCGGACTAGCGGGAGCTCCTACAATGAGCAGTTCTTC. This chain uses TRBV28 with TRBJ2-1, with 13 bases identical to TRBD2. The CDR3 has 17 amino acids. CDR1 is MDHEN, CDR2 SYDVKM, per germline. V dropped 3 bases and J dropped 0; count of bases not matched to a gene: 2.

This chain uses TRBV28 with TRBJ2-2, with D tentatively TRBD1 (6 bases). The CDR3 contains 16 residues. V was clipped by 4 bases and J by 1 base, with 13 bases between them. The germline V gene has CDR1 MDHEN and CDR2 SYDVKM. The CDR3 sequence is CASSWGEQGNTGELFF. In DNA, the CDR3 is TGTGCCAGCAGTTGGGGTGAACAGGGGAACACCGGGGAGCTGTTTTTT. Variable domain in full (rest from reference TRBV28 and TRBJ2-2): DVKVTQSSRYLVKRTGEKVFLECVQDMDHENMFWYRQDPGLGLRLIYFSYDVKMKEKGDIPEGYSVSREKKERFSLILESASTNQTSMYLCASSWGEQGNTGELFFGEGSRLTVL.

The J gene is TRBJ1-2, the V gene TRBV28; D is uncertain. The CDR3 spans 14 residues. V was clipped by 6 bases and J by 5 bases, with 16 bases between them. Per the germline V gene, CDR1 is MDHEN and CDR2 is SYDVKM. The CDR3 loop reads CASSLGGRGYGYTF. The DNA for the CDR3 is TGTGCCAGCAGCCTTGGTGGGAGAGGGTATGGCTACACCTTC.

V gene TRBV2 combines with J gene TRBJ2-2; a weak D match, TRBD1 (6 bases). The germline V gene has CDR1 SNHLY and CDR2 FYNNEI. The CDR3 covers 13 residues. V was shortened by 4 bases and J by 5 bases, with 8 bases between the two germline ends. This chain's CDR3 is CASSGQVTGELFF. The CDR3, as DNA: TGTGCCAGCAGTGGACAGGTTACCGGGGAGCTGTTTTTT.

The chain employs TRBV5-1 and TRBJ2-7; possible D gene TRBD1, 7 bases. The V gene's germline CDR1 is SGHRS and CDR2 YFSETQ. V lost 2 bases, J lost 1 base, and 13 bases lay in between. The CDR3 extends over 15 amino acids. CDR3 sequence (DNA): TGCGCCAGCAGCTTACAACAGGGGAGGTCCTACGAGCAGTACTTC. Translation: CASSLQQGRSYEQYF.